The rows below give T cell receptor beta chains drawn from one sample of a study of blood T cell repertoires in COVID-19. Profiled with immunoSEQ multiplex PCR; TCRdb holds only in-frame clones, not every one. The table includes under 300,000 clones, approximately 83% detected once. The sequencing input was peripheral blood. The source is an elderly woman with acute or convalescent COVID-19. Both conserved end residues are trimmed from each CDR3.

j_call	v_call	cdr3_aa
TRBJ1-5	TRBV29-1	SAKEGEQPQH
TRBJ2-3	TRBV28	ASSRGGASGVTDTQY
TRBJ1-5	TRBV27	ASSSRTGEVNQPQH
TRBJ2-2	TRBV5-1	ASSFLRGTGELF
TRBJ1-2	TRBV30	AWSLDRQYGYT
TRBJ2-1	TRBV15	ATSTPGHSSYNEQF
TRBJ1-6	TRBV28	ATKENRLPRRNSPLH
TRBJ2-7	TRBV7-3	ASSLRPGATYEQY
TRBJ1-1	TRBV7-9	ASSFPGETEAF
TRBJ1-2	TRBV30	ACATGGDYGYT
TRBJ2-1	TRBV3-1/TRBV3-2	ASSHLTVSDEQF
TRBJ2-5	TRBV18	ASSPSRGRVQETQY
TRBJ2-7	TRBV28	ASSFRDTLPITYEQY
TRBJ1-1	TRBV7-8	ASSLGRGPLEAF
TRBJ1-2	TRBV6-5	ASSSGGIYGYT
TRBJ1-1	TRBV29-1	SVGEGVNTEAF
TRBJ1-2	TRBV19	ASSTIGQGAGGYT
TRBJ1-5	TRBV18	ASSVDRDQPQH
TRBJ2-7	TRBV14	ASAGNVVGNEQY
TRBJ1-5	TRBV30	AWSVRTGENQPQH
TRBJ2-7	TRBV5-1	ASSPGTTPPYEQY
TRBJ2-3	TRBV5-1	ASSLDSVSDTQY
TRBJ1-2	TRBV28	ASSAGGRYGYT
TRBJ1-2	TRBV4-1	ASSQDADRGYGYT
TRBJ1-1	TRBV3-1/TRBV3-2	ASSQDRRGRSTEAF
TRBJ2-5	TRBV7-9	ASSSTSGGMKETQY
TRBJ1-6	TRBV30	AWSATGTGRSPLH
TRBJ2-7	TRBV7-8	ASSLALGGGRYEQY
TRBJ1-6	TRBV28	ASSVAGSPNSPLH
TRBJ2-3	TRBV5-1	ASSRGGMAGLTQY
TRBJ2-1	TRBV5-1	ASSLGAREINEQF
TRBJ2-2	TRBV5-4	ASGTELHTGELF
TRBJ2-7	TRBV6-5	ASGRATGGNGEQY
TRBJ2-5	TRBV24-1	ATSDSTGSWETQY
TRBJ1-4	TRBV11-3	ASRLKRGDSNEKLF
TRBJ1-1	TRBV7-2	ASSWGRDRGEAF
TRBJ2-5	TRBV5-4	ASSLYSGAQETQY
TRBJ2-3	TRBV7-2	ASSFLAGGITDTQY
TRBJ1-6	TRBV14	ASSLRQGVFSYNSPLH
TRBJ2-7	TRBV5-1	ASSLGTAFSYEQY
TRBJ1-4	TRBV7-9	ASSLRDRDEKLF
TRBJ1-6	TRBV28	ASSPTGRSPLH
TRBJ1-5	TRBV2	ASSLEGQPQH
TRBJ1-2	TRBV14	ASSQEGFRGYGYT
TRBJ1-4	TRBV7-8	ASSPQQATNEKLF
TRBJ1-1	TRBV18	ASSRDRGGTEAF
TRBJ1-4	TRBV19	ASRGTTTNEKLF
TRBJ2-7	TRBV4-1	ASSQAQGMTSGYSYEQY
TRBJ1-3	TRBV11-2	ASSTGVGNTIY
TRBJ1-2	TRBV2	ASSESRMNYGYT
TRBJ1-5	TRBV4-2	ASSQAGGNSNQPQH
TRBJ1-2	TRBV15	ATSRAWDRDLFGYT
TRBJ1-1	TRBV18	ASSPNSNTEAF
TRBJ1-1	TRBV10-3	AISDVDPGQPMTEAF
TRBJ1-6	TRBV5-5	ASSWTSPGNSPLH
TRBJ1-1	TRBV15	ATSRDRDSEAF
TRBJ1-2	TRBV5-6	ASSPAGHSLRGGYT